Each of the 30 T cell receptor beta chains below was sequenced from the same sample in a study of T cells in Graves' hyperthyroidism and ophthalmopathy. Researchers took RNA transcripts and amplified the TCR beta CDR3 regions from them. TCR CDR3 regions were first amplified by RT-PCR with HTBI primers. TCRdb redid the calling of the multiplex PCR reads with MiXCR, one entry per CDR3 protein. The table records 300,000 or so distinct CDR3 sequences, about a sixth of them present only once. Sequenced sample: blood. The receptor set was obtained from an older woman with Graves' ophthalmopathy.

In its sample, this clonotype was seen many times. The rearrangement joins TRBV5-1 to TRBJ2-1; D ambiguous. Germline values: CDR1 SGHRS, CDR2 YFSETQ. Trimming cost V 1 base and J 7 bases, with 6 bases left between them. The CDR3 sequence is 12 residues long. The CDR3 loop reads CASSLYGNEQFF. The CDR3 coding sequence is TGCGCCAGCAGCTTGTATGGAAATGAGCAGTTCTTC.

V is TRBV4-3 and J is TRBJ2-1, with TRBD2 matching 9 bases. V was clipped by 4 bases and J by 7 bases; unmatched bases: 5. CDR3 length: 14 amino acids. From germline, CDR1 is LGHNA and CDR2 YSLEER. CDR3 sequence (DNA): TGCGCCAGCAGCCCTAGCGGGAATAGGAATGAGCAGTTCTTC. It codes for CASSPSGNRNEQFF.

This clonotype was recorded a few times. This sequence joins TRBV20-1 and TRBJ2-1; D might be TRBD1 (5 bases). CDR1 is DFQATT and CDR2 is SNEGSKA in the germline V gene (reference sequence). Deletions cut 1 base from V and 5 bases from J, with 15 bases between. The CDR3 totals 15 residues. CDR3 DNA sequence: TGCAGTGCTAGAGTCCGTTCAGGGCAAGACAATGAGCAGTTCTTC. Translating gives CSARVRSGQDNEQFF.

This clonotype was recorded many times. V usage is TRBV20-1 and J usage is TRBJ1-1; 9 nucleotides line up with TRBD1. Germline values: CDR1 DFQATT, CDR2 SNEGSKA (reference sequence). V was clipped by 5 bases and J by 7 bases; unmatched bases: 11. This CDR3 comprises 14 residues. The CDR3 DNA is TGCAGTGCTCCCCCGGGACAGGGAAGGATTGAAGCTTTCTTT. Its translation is CSAPPGQGRIEAFF.

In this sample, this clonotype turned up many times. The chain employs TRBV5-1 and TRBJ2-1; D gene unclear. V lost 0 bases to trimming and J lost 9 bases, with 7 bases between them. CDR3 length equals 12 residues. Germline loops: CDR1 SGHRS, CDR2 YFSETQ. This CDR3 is CASSLALTEQFF. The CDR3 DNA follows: TGCGCCAGCAGCTTGGCCTTGACTGAGCAGTTCTTC. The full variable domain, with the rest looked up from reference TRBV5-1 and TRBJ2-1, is KAGVTQTPRYLIKTRGQQVTLSCSPISGHRSVSWYQQTPGQGLQFLFEYFSETQRNKGNFPGRFSGRQFSNSRSEMNVSTLELGDSALYLCASSLALTEQFFGPGTRLTVL.

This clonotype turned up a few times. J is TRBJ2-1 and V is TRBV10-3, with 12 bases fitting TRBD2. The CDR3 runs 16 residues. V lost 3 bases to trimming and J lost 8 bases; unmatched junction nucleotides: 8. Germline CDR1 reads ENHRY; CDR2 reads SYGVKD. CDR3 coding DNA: TGTGCCATCAGTGAAGCTAGCGGGGGGGACGGCGATGAGCAGTTCTTC. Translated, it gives CAISEASGGDGDEQFF.

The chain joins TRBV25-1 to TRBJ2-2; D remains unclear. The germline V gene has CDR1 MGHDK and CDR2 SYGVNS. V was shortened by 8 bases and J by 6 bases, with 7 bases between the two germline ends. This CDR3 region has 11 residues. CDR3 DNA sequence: TGTGCCAGCCTCTATCCCGGGGAGCTGTTTTTT. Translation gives CASLYPGELFF.

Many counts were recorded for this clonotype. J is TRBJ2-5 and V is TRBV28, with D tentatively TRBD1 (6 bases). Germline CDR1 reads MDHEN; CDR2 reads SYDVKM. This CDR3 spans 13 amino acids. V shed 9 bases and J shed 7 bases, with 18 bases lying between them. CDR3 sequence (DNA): TGTGCCAGTGCCGGGACACGGGATGGGACCCAGTACTTC. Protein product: CASAGTRDGTQYF.

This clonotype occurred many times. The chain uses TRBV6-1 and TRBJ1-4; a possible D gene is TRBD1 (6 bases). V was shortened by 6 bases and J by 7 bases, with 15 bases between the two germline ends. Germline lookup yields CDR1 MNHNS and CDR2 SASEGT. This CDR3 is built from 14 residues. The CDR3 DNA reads TGTGCCAGCAGCCGCCGGGGGCTGGGTGAAAAACTGTTTTTT. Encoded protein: CASSRRGLGEKLFF.

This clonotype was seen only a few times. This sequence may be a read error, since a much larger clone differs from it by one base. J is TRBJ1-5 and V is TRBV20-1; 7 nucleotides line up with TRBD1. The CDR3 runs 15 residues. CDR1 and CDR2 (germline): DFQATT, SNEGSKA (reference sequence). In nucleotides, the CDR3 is TGCGGTGCTAGATCCCGGACAGGAGGCAATCAGCCCCAGCATTTT. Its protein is CGARSRTGGNQPQHF.

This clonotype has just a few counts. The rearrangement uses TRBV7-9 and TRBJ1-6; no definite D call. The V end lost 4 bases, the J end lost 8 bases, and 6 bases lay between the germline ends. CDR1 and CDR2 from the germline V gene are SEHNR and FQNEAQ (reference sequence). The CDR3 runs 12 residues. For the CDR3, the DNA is TGTGCCAGCAGCTGGTCAGATTCACCCCTCCACTTT. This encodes CASSWSDSPLHF.

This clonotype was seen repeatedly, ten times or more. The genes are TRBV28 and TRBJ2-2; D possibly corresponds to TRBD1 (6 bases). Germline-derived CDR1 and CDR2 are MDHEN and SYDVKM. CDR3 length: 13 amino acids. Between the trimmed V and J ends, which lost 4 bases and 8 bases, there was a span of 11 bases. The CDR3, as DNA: TGTGCCAGCAGTTCACAGGGCAGGGGGGAGCTGTTTTTT. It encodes CASSSQGRGELFF.

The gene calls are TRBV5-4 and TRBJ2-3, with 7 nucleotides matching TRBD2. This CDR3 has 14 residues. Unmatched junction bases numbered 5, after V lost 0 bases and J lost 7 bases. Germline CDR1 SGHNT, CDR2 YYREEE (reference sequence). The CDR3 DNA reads TGTGCCAGCAGCTTGGGAGCGGGAAAAAATACGCAGTATTTT. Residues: CASSLGAGKNTQYF.

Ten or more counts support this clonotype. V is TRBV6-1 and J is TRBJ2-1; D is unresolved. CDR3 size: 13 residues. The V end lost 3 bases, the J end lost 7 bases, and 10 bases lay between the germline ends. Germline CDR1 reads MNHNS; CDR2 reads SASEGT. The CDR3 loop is CASSEVGWNEQFF. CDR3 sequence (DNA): TGTGCCAGCAGTGAGGTAGGGTGGAATGAGCAGTTCTTC.

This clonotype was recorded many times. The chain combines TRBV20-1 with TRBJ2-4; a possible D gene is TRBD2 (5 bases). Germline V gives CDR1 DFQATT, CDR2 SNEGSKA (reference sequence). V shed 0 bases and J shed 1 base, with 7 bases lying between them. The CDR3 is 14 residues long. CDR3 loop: CSARDSGAKNIQYF. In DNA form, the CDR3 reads TGCAGTGCTAGAGATTCGGGGGCCAAAAACATTCAGTACTTC.

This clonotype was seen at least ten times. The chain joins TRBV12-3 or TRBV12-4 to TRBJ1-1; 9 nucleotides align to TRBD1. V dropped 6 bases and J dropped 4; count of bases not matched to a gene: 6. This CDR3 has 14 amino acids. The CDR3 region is CASREQGALTEAFF. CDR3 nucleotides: TGTGCCAGCAGGGAACAGGGGGCCCTCACTGAAGCTTTCTTT.

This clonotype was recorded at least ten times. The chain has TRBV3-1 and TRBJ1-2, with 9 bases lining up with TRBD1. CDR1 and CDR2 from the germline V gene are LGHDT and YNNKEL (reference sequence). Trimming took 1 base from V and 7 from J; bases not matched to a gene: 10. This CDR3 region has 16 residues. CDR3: CASSQVGDRAGGGYTF. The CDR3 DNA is TGTGCCAGCAGCCAAGTGGGGGACAGGGCTGGTGGTGGCTACACCTTC.

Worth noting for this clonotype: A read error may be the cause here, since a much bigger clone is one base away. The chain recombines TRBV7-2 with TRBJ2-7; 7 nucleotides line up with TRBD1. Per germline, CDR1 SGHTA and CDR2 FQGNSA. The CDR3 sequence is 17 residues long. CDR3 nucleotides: TGTGCCAGCAGTGCCAGAACCGGGACAGTGAGCTCCTGCGAGCAGTACTTC. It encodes CASSARTGTVSSCEQYF.

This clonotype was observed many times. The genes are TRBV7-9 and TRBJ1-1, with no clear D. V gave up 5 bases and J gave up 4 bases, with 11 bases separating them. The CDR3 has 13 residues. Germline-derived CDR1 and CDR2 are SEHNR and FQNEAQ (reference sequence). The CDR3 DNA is TGTGCCAGCAGCCGGATCATTGGCACTGAAGCTTTCTTT. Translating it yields CASSRIIGTEAFF.

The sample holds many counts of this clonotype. The CDR3 sequence is CASSFGDIANEKLFF. As DNA, the CDR3 is TGTGCCAGCAGTTTCGGGGATATAGCTAATGAAAAACTGTTTTTT. V is TRBV12-3 or TRBV12-4 and J is TRBJ1-4, with D uncertain. V gave up 3 bases and J gave up 3 bases, with 11 bases separating them. The CDR3 is 15 amino acids.

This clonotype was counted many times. The CDR3 coding sequence is TGCAGTGCTACTAGCCTACAAGAGACCCAGTACTTC. Translation gives CSATSLQETQYF. V usage is TRBV20-1 and J usage is TRBJ2-5; D might be TRBD2 (5 bases). The CDR3 has 12 amino acids. CDR1 and CDR2 (germline): DFQATT, SNEGSKA (reference sequence). V was trimmed by 4 bases and J by 2 bases, leaving 8 bases between them.

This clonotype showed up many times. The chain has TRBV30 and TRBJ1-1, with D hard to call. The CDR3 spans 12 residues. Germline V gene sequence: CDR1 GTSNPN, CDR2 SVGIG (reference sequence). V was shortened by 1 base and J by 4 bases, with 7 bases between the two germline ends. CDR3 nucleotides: TGTGCCTGGAGTGAAAGGGCCACTGAAGCTTTCTTT. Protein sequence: CAWSERATEAFF.

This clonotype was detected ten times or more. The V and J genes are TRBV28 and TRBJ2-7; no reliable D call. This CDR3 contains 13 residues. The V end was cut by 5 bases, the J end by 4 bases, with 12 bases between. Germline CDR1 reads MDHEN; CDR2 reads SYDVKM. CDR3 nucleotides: TGTGCCAGCAGTCCCCTAATCTATTACGAGCAGTACTTC. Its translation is CASSPLIYYEQYF.

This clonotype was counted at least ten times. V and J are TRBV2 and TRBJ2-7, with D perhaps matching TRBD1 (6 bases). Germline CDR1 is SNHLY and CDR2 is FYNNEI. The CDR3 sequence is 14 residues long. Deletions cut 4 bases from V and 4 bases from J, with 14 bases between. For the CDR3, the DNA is TGTGCCAGCAGTGGCGTTAGGACAGCTTACGAGCAGTACTTC. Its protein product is CASSGVRTAYEQYF.

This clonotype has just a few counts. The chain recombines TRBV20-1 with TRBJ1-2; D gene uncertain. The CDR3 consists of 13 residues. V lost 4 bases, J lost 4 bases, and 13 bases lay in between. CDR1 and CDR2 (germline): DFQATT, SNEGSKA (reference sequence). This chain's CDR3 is CSANSQSIYGYTF. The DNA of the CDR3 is TGCAGTGCTAATTCACAGAGTATCTATGGCTACACCTTC.

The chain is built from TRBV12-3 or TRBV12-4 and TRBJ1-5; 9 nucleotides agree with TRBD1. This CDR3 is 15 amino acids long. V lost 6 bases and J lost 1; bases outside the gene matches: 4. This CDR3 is CASSKTGGSNQPQHF. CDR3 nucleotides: TGTGCCAGCAGCAAGACAGGGGGGAGCAATCAGCCCCAGCATTTT.

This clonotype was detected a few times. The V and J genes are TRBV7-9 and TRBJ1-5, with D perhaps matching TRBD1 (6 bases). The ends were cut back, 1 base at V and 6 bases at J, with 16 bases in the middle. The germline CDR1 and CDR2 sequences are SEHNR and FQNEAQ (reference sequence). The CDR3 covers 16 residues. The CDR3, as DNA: TGTGCCAGCAGCTTAGGGTTCGGAGGGGGAGCTCAGCCCCAGCATTTT. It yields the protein CASSLGFGGGAQPQHF.

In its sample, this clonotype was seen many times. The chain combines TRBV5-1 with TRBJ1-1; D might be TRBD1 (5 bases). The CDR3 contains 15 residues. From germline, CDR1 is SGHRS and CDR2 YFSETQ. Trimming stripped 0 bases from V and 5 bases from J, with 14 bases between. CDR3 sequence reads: CASSLATGGGTEAFF. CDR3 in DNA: TGCGCCAGCAGCTTGGCAACCGGGGGAGGAACTGAAGCTTTCTTT.

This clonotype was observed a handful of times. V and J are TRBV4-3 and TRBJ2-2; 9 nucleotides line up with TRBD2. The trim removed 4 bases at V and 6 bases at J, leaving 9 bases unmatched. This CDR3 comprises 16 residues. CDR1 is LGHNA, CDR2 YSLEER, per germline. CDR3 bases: TGCGCCAGCAGCCGAGGCGTAGCGGGAGCGCCCGGGGAGCTGTTTTTT. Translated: CASSRGVAGAPGELFF.

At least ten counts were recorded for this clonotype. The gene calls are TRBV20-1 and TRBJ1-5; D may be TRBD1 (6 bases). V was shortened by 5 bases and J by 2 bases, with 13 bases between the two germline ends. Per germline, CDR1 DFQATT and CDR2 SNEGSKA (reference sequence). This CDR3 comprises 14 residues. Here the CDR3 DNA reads TGCAGTGCTGTACAGGGTGAGCGCAATCAGCCCCAGCATTTT. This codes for CSAVQGERNQPQHF.